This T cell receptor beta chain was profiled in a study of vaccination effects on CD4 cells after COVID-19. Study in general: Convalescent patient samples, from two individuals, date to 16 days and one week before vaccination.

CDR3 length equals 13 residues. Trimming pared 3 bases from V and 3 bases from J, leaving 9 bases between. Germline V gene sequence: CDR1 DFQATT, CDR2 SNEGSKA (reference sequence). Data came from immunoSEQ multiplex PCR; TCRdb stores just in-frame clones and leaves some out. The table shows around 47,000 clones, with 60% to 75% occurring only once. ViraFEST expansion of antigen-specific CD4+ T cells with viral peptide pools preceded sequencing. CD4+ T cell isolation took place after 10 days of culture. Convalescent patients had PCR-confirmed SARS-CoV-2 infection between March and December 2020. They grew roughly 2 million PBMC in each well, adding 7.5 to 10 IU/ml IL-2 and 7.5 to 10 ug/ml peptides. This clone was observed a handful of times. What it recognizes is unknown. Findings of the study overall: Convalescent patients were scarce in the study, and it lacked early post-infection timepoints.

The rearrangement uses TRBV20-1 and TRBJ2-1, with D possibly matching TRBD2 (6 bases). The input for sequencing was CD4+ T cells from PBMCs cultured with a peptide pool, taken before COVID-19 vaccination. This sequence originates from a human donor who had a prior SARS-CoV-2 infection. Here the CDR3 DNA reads TGCAGTGCTAGTAGCGGAAACTACAATGAGCAGTTCTTC. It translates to CSASSGNYNEQFF.